This T cell receptor (beta chain) was observed in a study of blood T cell repertoires in COVID-19. Study at large: PBMCs, B-cell-depleted T cells, or T cells were the source of the cDNA or gDNA that made up the material.

CDR3 length: 17 amino acids. Germline V gene lookup returns CDR1 LGHNA and CDR2 YNFKEQ. After removal of 1 base from V and 1 base from J, the junction contained 7 bases not matched to a gene. In the original processing: Reference gene primer amplification in the assay estimated nucleated cell counts. Here immunoSEQ multiplex PCR was the method, and the copy in TCRdb shows in-frame clones only, minus some. V, J and clone size reflect that table, while D and trimming were determined from the DNA. The data hold around 100,000 clones, with roughly 89% observed a single time. The material sequenced was peripheral blood. The V and J genes are TRBV4-2 and TRBJ2-7, with TRBD1 identical over 10 bases. The clonotype comes from a human donor in a cohort sampled during active COVID-19. CDR3 region: CASSQVIRDRGSYEQYF. The CDR3 DNA reads TGTGCCAGCAGCCAAGTAATCCGGGACAGGGGTTCCTACGAGCAGTACTTC.